Below, 18 T cell receptor beta chains from the same sample are listed, as sequenced in a study of T cell changes during pregnancy in multiple sclerosis. Assay: immunoSEQ multiplex PCR; the TCRdb copy retains only in-frame clones and omits some. The sample yields about 85,000 clones, approximately 91% seen once. The sequenced sample was peripheral blood, obtained in the first trimester of pregnancy. The receptors stem from a female donor with multiple sclerosis, enrolled in a pregnancy study.

J is TRBJ2-7 and V is TRBV25-1; the D gene is possibly TRBD1 (6 bases). V was clipped by 3 bases and J by 5 bases, with 14 bases between them. CDR3 length: 14 amino acids. Germline assignment: CDR1 MGHDK and CDR2 SYGVNS. CDR3 sequence (DNA): TGTGCCAGCAGTGACCCAGGGGAGAGGGACGAGCAGTACTTC. Translation gives CASSDPGERDEQYF.

The chain has TRBV19 and TRBJ2-5; 9 bases line up with TRBD1. The CDR3 is 15 residues long. Germline CDR1 reads LNHDA; CDR2 reads SQIVND (reference sequence). The V gene end was trimmed by 7 bases and the J gene end by 5 bases; junction bases not matched to a gene: 11. CDR3 sequence (DNA): TGTGCCAGTACCAAATATGGGACAGGGTGGGAGACCCAGTACTTC. This codes for CASTKYGTGWETQYF.

The chain links TRBV29-1 to TRBJ2-1, with 7 bases lining up with TRBD2. The V and J ends lost 3 bases and 7 bases, in that order; junction bases with no gene match: 12. CDR1 is SQVTM, CDR2 ANQGSEA, per germline. The CDR3 consists of 15 residues. The CDR3 coding sequence is TGCAGCGTTGAGGGGCAGCGGGGTATGTCGAATGAGCAGTTCTTC. It encodes CSVEGQRGMSNEQFF.

The rearrangement joins TRBV7-3 to TRBJ1-1; D perhaps matches TRBD1 (6 bases). Trimming took off 5 bases at V and 7 bases at J, with 17 bases between the two ends. The germline CDR1 and CDR2 sequences are SGHTA and FQGTGA. The CDR3 extends over 14 amino acids. The CDR3 reads CASSVDRTQGEAFF. The CDR3 DNA reads as TGTGCCAGCAGCGTAGACAGGACCCAGGGTGAAGCTTTCTTT.

This clone was picked up one time. The gene calls are TRBV27 and TRBJ2-7, with D maybe TRBD2 (6 bases). The CDR3 totals 16 residues. Trimming stripped 4 bases from V and 0 bases from J, with 16 bases between. Germline V gives CDR1 MNHEY, CDR2 SMNVEV (reference sequence). The CDR3 region is CASSYGGSGGSYEQYF. As DNA, the CDR3 is TGTGCCAGCAGTTATGGGGGATCCGGGGGCTCCTACGAGCAGTACTTC.

This chain links TRBV21-1 with TRBJ1-4. TRBV21-1 constitutes a pseudogene. The CDR3 covers 15 residues. Here the CDR3 reads CASRPAVATNEKLFF. The CDR3 DNA follows: TGTGCCAGCAGACCCGCGGTGGCGACTAATGAAAAACTGTTTTTT.

The chain is built from TRBV4-2 and TRBJ2-2; 13 bases line up with TRBD2. The CDR3 totals 17 residues. Germline trimming cut 4 bases from V and 5 bases from J; bases unmatched to any gene: 7. Germline CDR1 and CDR2: LGHNA and YNFKEQ. The CDR3 loop is CASSRQTSGGATGELFF. In DNA, the CDR3 is TGTGCCAGCAGCCGGCAAACTAGCGGGGGGGCAACCGGGGAGCTGTTTTTT.

The rearrangement joins TRBV6-1 to TRBJ1-2; D remains ambiguous. The germline V and J ends were trimmed by 1 base and 4 bases, with 7 bases remaining between them. CDR3 size: 13 residues. CDR1 is MNHNS and CDR2 is SASEGT in the germline V gene. The CDR3: CASSEGQVYGYTF. CDR3 nucleotide sequence: TGTGCCAGCAGTGAAGGACAAGTCTATGGCTACACCTTC.

The rearrangement joins TRBV7-2 to TRBJ2-7; TRBD1 is a possible D gene (6 bases). Trimming cost V 0 bases and J 2 bases, with 11 bases left between them. CDR1 and CDR2 (germline): SGHTA, FQGNSA. The CDR3 has 15 residues. This CDR3 reads CASSLAPSGAYEQYF. The CDR3 DNA reads as TGTGCCAGCAGCTTAGCACCATCAGGGGCCTACGAGCAGTACTTC.

This chain connects TRBV18 to TRBJ2-3, with 7 bases lining up with TRBD2. V lost 5 bases to trimming and J lost 4 bases; unmatched junction nucleotides: 9. The CDR3 extends over 15 amino acids. Per germline, CDR1 KGHSH and CDR2 LQKENI. CDR3 nucleotides: TGTGCCAGCTCATCACTGCGGGAGTCTGCAGATACGCAGTATTTT. Residues: CASSSLRESADTQYF.

The CDR3 is CARKGGREINYGYTF. In DNA, the CDR3 is TGTGCCAGAAAAGGGGGACGGGAAATTAACTATGGCTACACCTTC. The chain uses TRBV5-3 and TRBJ1-2, with D perhaps matching TRBD1 (6 bases). TRBV5-3 is an ORF; its function is uncertain. Trimming removed 6 bases at V and 1 base at J, with 16 bases between. The CDR3 is made up of 15 amino acids.

V gene TRBV5-6 combines with J gene TRBJ2-1, with 8 bases lining up with TRBD2. CDR3 length: 16 amino acids. The V gene end was trimmed by 4 bases and the J gene end by 0 bases; junction bases not matched to a gene: 6. Germline-derived CDR1 and CDR2 are SGHDT and YYEEEE. The DNA of the CDR3 is TGTGCCAGCAGCATCGGACTAGCAGACTCCTACAATGAGCAGTTCTTC. It is translated as CASSIGLADSYNEQFF.

This chain connects TRBV28 to TRBJ2-1, with D maybe TRBD2 (6 bases). Germline V gives CDR1 MDHEN, CDR2 SYDVKM. With 6 bases removed from V and 5 bases from J, the gap between germline ends came to 17 bases. This CDR3 contains 15 residues. The CDR3 spells CASSLLRASDNEQFF. The CDR3 DNA sequence: TGTGCCAGCAGCTTGCTCAGGGCTAGCGACAATGAGCAGTTCTTC.

This chain joins TRBV5-1 and TRBJ1-1; 9 bases are shared with TRBD1. CDR3 length equals 14 residues. Germline V gene data show CDR1 as SGHRS and CDR2 as YFSETQ. Trimming cost V 7 bases and J 2 bases; bases outside gene matches: 6. Here the CDR3 DNA reads TGCGCCAGCCGGGGGACAGGGCTAAACACTGAAGCTTTCTTT. Encoded protein: CASRGTGLNTEAFF.

The chain is built from TRBV16 and TRBJ2-1; 8 bases are shared with TRBD2. This CDR3 spans 15 amino acids. Germline V gives CDR1 KGHSY, CDR2 FQNENV. The junction had 7 bases not matched to a gene; V was cut back by 2 bases and J by 7 bases. The CDR3 DNA follows: TGTGCCAGCAGCCAAGTCGGGGGGGCCTCAAATGAGCAGTTCTTC. Its translation is CASSQVGGASNEQFF.

The chain has TRBV29-1 and TRBJ2-2; possibly TRBD1 for D (6 bases). Trimming shortened V by 3 bases and J by 6 bases, and 11 bases separated the two germline ends. This CDR3 spans 13 amino acids. Germline values: CDR1 SQVTM, CDR2 ANQGSEA. CDR3 coding DNA: TGCAGCGTTGAGAAGACAGGTCCCGGGGAGCTGTTTTTT. Its protein is CSVEKTGPGELFF.

The chain is built from TRBV7-9 and TRBJ1-2; TRBD1 matches 7 bases. This CDR3 comprises 13 residues. In germline, CDR1 is SEHNR, CDR2 FQNEAQ (reference sequence). V was clipped by 4 bases and J by 2 bases; unmatched bases: 1. CDR3 sequence (DNA): TGTGCCAGCAGCTCACAGGGGAACTATGGCTACACCTTC. Its translation: CASSSQGNYGYTF.

The rearrangement uses TRBV30 and TRBJ1-1; possibly TRBD1 for D (6 bases). Germline CDR1 reads GTSNPN; CDR2 reads SVGIG (reference sequence). The CDR3 covers 14 residues. The germline V and J ends were trimmed by 0 bases and 4 bases, with 12 bases remaining between them. CDR3 residues: CAWSVIEGVTEAFF. The CDR3 DNA reads as TGTGCCTGGAGTGTTATTGAGGGGGTCACTGAAGCTTTCTTT.